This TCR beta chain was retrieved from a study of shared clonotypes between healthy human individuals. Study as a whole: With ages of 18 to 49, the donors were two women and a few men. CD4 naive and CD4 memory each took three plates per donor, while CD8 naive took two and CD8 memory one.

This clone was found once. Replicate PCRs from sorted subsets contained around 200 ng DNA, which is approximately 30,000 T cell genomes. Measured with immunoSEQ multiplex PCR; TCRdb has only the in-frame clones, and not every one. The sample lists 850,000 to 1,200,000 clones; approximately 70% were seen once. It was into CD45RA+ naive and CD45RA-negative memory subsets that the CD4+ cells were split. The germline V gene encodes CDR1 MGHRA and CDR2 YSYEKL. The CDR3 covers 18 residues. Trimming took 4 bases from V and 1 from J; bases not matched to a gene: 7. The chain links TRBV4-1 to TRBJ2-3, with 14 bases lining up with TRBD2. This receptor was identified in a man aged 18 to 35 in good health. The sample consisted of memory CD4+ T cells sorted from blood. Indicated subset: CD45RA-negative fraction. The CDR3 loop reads CASSPGLAGAWGTDTQYF. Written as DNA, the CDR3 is TGCGCCAGCAGCCCGGGACTAGCGGGGGCTTGGGGCACAGATACGCAGTATTTT.